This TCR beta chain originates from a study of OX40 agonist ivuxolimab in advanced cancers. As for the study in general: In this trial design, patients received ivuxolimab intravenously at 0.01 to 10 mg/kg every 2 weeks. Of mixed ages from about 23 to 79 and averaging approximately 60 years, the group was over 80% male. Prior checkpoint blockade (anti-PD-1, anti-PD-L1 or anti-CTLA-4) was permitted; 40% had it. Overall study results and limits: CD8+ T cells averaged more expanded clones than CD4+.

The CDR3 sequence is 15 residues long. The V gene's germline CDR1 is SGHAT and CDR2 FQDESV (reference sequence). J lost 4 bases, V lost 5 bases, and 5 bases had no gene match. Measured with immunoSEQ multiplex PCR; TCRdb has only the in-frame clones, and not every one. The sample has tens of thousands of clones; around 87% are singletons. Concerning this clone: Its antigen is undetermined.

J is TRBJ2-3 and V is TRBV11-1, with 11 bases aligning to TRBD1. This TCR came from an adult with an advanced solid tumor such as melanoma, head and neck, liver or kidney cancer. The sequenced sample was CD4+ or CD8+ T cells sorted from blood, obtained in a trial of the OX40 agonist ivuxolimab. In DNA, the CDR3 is TGTGCCAGCAGCCTGGACAGGGGGCAGGCAGATACGCAGTATTTT. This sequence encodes CASSLDRGQADTQYF.